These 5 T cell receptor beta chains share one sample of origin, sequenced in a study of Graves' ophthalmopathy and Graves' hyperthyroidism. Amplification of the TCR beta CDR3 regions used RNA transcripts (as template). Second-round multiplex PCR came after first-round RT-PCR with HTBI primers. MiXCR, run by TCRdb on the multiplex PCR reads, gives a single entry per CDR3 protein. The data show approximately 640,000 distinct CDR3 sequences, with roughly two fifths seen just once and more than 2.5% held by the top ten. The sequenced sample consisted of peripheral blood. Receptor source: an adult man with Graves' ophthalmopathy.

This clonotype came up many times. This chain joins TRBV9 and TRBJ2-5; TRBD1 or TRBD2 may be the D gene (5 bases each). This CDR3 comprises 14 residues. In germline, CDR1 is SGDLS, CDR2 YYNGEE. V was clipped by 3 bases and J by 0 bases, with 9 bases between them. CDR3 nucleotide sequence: TGTGCCAGCAGCGCGGGGACCCACCAAGAGACCCAGTACTTC. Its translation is CASSAGTHQETQYF. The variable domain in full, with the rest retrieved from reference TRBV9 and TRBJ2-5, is DSGVTQTPKHLITATGQRVTLRCSPRSGDLSVYWYQQSLDQGLQFLIQYYNGEERAKGNILERFSAQQFPDLHSELNLSSLELGDSALYFCASSAGTHQETQYFGPGTRLLVL.

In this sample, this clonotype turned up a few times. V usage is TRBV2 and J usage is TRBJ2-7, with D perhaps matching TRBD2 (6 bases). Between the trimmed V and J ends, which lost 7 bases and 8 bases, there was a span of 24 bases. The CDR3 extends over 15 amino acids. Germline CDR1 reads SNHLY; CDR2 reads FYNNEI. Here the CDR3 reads CASKSDETARGKQYF. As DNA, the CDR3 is TGTGCCAGCAAATCGGACGAGACAGCCCGGGGGAAGCAGTACTTC.

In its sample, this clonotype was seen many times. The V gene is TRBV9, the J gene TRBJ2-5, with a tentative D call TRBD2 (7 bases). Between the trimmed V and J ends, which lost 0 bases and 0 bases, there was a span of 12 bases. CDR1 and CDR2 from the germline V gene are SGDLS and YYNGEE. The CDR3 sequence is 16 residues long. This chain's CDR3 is CASSVEGRGYQETQYF. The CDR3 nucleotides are TGTGCCAGCAGCGTAGAAGGGAGGGGGTACCAAGAGACCCAGTACTTC.

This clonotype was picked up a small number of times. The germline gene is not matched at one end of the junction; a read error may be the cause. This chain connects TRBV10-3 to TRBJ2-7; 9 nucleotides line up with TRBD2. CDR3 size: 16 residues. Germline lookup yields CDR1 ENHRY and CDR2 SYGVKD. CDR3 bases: TGTGCCAGCAGTTTGGGTCATGCGGGAGGGTCCTACGAGCAGTACTTC. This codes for CASSLGHAGGSYEQYF.

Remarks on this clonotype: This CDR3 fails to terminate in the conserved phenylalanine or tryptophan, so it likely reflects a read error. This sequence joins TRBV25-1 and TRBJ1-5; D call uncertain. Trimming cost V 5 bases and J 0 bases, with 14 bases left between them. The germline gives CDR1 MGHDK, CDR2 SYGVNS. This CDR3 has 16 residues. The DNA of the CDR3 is TGTGCCAGCAGTCCTCGACACGGCGATAGCAATCAGCCCCAGCATCTT. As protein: CASSPRHGDSNQPQHL.